These T cell receptor beta chains were read from a single sample in a study of T-cell memory formation after mild COVID-19. TCRdb recomputed calls from the 5' RACE reads with MiXCR, one row per CDR3 protein. The table has roughly 300,000 distinct CDR3 sequences, approximately 8% seen once. Material: PBMCs or a T cell subset sorted from them (not recorded which). The receptors shown here come from a man aged 18-30 years who had mild COVID-19 (a few samples of this study predate the infection). Cell type and time point are not known. Each CDR3 is given with its conserved first and last residue. A D gene is named only where the DNA matches it firmly. Clone size is not always given. Where it is, it says once, few, many or a class for expanded clones.

cdr3_nt | cdr3_aa | d_call | clone_size | j_call | v_call
TGCGCCAGCAGACCGGGTCTAGCGGGGGCCCTTACAGATACGCAGTATTTT | CASRPGLAGALTDTQYF | TRBD2 | many | TRBJ2-3 | TRBV5-1
TGCGCCAGCAGCTTGGAAGGGACAACTTCCTACAATGAGCAGTTCTTC | CASSLEGTTSYNEQFF | NA | many | TRBJ2-1 | TRBV5-1
TGCAGTGCAACCGACAGGGGCTATGGCTACACCTTC | CSATDRGYGYTF | TRBD1 | many | TRBJ1-2 | TRBV20-1
TGCGCCAGCAGAGTCGGGGGGCAGGAGACCCAGTACTTC | CASRVGGQETQYF | NA | many | TRBJ2-5 | TRBV5-1
TGCGCCAGCAGCCTGACCGCGGGACCCCTCCACTTT | CASSLTAGPLHF | NA | NA | TRBJ1-6 | TRBV4-1
TGTGCCAGCAGTGAGCACAGGGGGAGGGCAGATACGCAGTATTTT | CASSEHRGRADTQYF | NA | NA | TRBJ2-3 | TRBV6-1
TGTGCCGGCCGCAACCGGGACAGCCAGAACACCGGGGAGCTGTTTTTT | CAGRNRDSQNTGELFF | TRBD1 | few | TRBJ2-2 | TRBV2
TGTGCCAGCAGCGCCTGGGGAGACCACCACTTT | CASSAWGDHHF | NA | many | TRBJ1-6 | TRBV7-2
TGTGCCACCAGTGATACGAGAGGGAACTATGGCTACACCTTC | CATSDTRGNYGYTF | NA | NA | TRBJ1-2 | TRBV24-1
TGTGCCAGCAGCTTCGGGACAGGAGACAATGAGCAGTTCTTC | CASSFGTGDNEQFF | TRBD1 | NA | TRBJ2-1 | TRBV9
TGCGCCAGCAGACTGAATCCGGGACTAAGCACAGATACGCAGTATTTT | CASRLNPGLSTDTQYF | TRBD2 | many | TRBJ2-3 | TRBV4-1
TGTGCCAGCAGCCCAAAGCCGTTTCTCACCGGGGAGCTGTTTTTT | CASSPKPFLTGELFF | NA | few | TRBJ2-2 | TRBV6-5
TGTGCCAGCAGAAACGGTGATACGCAGTATTTT | CASRNGDTQYF | NA | few | TRBJ2-3 | TRBV2
TGCGCCAGCAGCGGCCGTGCAGGGCCGGAAAACTATGGCTACACCTTC | CASSGRAGPENYGYTF | NA | NA | TRBJ1-2 | TRBV5-1
TGTGCCACCAGCACCGGGACAGGGCTTTTAGAGCAGTACTTC | CATSTGTGLLEQYF | TRBD1 | NA | TRBJ2-7 | TRBV15
TGTGCCAGCAGTGGGGGGGCCAAAAACATTCAGTACTTC | CASSGGAKNIQYF | NA | many | TRBJ2-4 | TRBV2
TGTGCCAGCAGCCAAGTCCGTACTGAACCCGGGGAGTACACCGGGGAGCTGTTTTTT | CASSQVRTEPGEYTGELFF | NA | NA | TRBJ2-2 | TRBV4-2
TGTGCCTGGAGTATGGGTGGGAGCTCCTACAATGAGCAGTTCTTC | CAWSMGGSSYNEQFF | NA | NA | TRBJ2-1 | TRBV30
TGTGCCAGCAGCCCCGAGGGACTAGCGGGGGGGATCCCCTCCTACAATGAGCAGTTCTTC | CASSPEGLAGGIPSYNEQFF | TRBD2 | few | TRBJ2-1 | TRBV3-1
TGTGCCAGCAGCCAGGGTTACTGGCAGCCCCAGCATTTT | CASSQGYWQPQHF | NA | NA | TRBJ1-5 | TRBV7-6
TGCGCCAGCAGCCAAGGGAATGGGGGAAACACCATATATTTT | CASSQGNGGNTIYF | NA | many | TRBJ1-3 | TRBV4-3
TGCGCCAGCGGTTTTTACAATGAGCAGTTCTTC | CASGFYNEQFF | NA | few | TRBJ2-1 | TRBV4-3
TGTGCCAGCACTCCGACAGGGAAGGGAACAGATACGCAGTATTTT | CASTPTGKGTDTQYF | TRBD1 | few | TRBJ2-3 | TRBV25-1
TGCGCCAGCAGGATAACAGGGCTCGCTGGGGCCAACGTCCTGACTTTC | CASRITGLAGANVLTF | NA | NA | TRBJ2-6 | TRBV5-1
TGCGCCAGCCAACCGGACAGCCCTAACTATGGCTACACCTTC | CASQPDSPNYGYTF | NA | NA | TRBJ1-2 | TRBV5-1
TGCGCCAGCAGCGCACGACACCCAAGAAACTATGGCTACACCTTC | CASSARHPRNYGYTF | NA | few | TRBJ1-2 | TRBV5-1
TGTGCCACCAGCAGCGACAGGACCTACGAGCAGTACTTC | CATSSDRTYEQYF | NA | many | TRBJ2-7 | TRBV15
TGTGCCAGCAGCTTAGCGGGGGTCAGGGACTATGGCTACACCTTC | CASSLAGVRDYGYTF | NA | NA | TRBJ1-2 | TRBV7-2
TGCGCCAGCAGCCAGGACAGGCCCCCTTACAATGAGCAGTTCTTC | CASSQDRPPYNEQFF | TRBD1 | NA | TRBJ2-1 | TRBV4-3
TGTGCCAGCAGCCAAGAAGGGATAGCGGGGGTAGACGAGCAGTACTTC | CASSQEGIAGVDEQYF | TRBD2 | few | TRBJ2-7 | TRBV4-2
TGTGCCACCGGCGTTCAGGGGAGGGTTCTAGCCAAAAACATTCAGTACTTC | CATGVQGRVLAKNIQYF | NA | NA | TRBJ2-4 | TRBV15
TGTGCCAGCAGCCTACAGGGGGCGGCCACTAATGAAAAACTGTTTTTT | CASSLQGAATNEKLFF | TRBD1 | many | TRBJ1-4 | TRBV4-2
TGTGCCAGCAGTCCCAAGACAGGGCATCAGCCCCAGCATTTT | CASSPKTGHQPQHF | TRBD1 | NA | TRBJ1-5 | TRBV27
TGTGCCAGTAGTACCTCAACAGGGTCCGGGGAGCTGTTTTTT | CASSTSTGSGELFF | NA | few | TRBJ2-2 | TRBV19
TGCGCCAGCAGCTTGGGAGTAGCGGGGGGCGAGACCCAGTACTTC | CASSLGVAGGETQYF | TRBD2 | NA | TRBJ2-5 | TRBV5-1
TGTGCCACCAGTGATTGGGGGGGGGCATCCAGCACAGATACGCAGTATTTT | CATSDWGGASSTDTQYF | NA | few | TRBJ2-3 | TRBV24-1
TGCGCCAGCAGCCAAGATTCAGGGACAGTCTCCTACGAGCAGTACTTC | CASSQDSGTVSYEQYF | TRBD1 | few | TRBJ2-7 | TRBV4-3
TGTGCCACGCAAGCGGGGTACCAAGAGACCCAGTACTTC | CATQAGYQETQYF | TRBD2 | few | TRBJ2-5 | TRBV10-3
TGTGCCAGCAGGCGGTCTAGCTCCAAAAACATTCAGTACTTC | CASRRSSSKNIQYF | NA | few | TRBJ2-4 | TRBV28
TGTGCCAGCAGCTTAGGCAGCTCGGCCCACGGTCAGCCCCAGCATTTT | CASSLGSSAHGQPQHF | NA | NA | TRBJ1-5 | TRBV11-2
TGCAGCGTTGAAGAGCAGGGGTTCGGGGAGACCCAGTACTTC | CSVEEQGFGETQYF | NA | NA | TRBJ2-5 | TRBV29-1
TGTGCCAGCTCACGCGATGAAGTAACCAGGAGCACTGAAGCTTTCTTT | CASSRDEVTRSTEAFF | NA | many | TRBJ1-1 | TRBV18
TGTGCCAGCAGTTTGGGGATAGGCATTCAGTACTTC | CASSLGIGIQYF | NA | NA | TRBJ2-4 | TRBV12-3/TRBV12-4